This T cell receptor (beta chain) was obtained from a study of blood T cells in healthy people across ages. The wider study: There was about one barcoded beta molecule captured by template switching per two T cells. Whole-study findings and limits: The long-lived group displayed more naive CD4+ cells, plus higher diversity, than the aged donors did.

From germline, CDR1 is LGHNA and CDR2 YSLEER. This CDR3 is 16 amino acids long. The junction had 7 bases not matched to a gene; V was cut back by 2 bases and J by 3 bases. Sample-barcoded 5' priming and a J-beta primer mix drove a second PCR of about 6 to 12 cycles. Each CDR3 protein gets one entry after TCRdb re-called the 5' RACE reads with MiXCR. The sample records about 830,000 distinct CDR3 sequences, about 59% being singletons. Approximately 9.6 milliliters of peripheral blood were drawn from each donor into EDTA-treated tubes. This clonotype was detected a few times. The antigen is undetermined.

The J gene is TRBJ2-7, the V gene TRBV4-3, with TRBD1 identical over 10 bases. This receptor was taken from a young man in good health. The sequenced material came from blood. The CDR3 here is CASSQYRDRGFYEQYF. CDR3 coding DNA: TGCGCCAGCAGCCAATACCGGGACAGGGGTTTCTACGAGCAGTACTTC.